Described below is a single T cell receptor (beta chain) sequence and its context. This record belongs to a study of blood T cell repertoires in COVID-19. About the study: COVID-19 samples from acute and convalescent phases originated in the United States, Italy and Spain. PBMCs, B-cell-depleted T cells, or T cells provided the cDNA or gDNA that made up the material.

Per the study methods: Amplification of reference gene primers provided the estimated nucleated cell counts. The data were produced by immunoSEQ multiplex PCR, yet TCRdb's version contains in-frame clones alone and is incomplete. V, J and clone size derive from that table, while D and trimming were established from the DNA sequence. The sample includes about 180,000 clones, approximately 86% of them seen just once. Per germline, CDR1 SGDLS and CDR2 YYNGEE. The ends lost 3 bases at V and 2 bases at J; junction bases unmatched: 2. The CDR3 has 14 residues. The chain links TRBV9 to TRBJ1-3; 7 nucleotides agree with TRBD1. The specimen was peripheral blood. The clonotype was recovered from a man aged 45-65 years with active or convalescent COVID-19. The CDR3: CASSDRGPGNTIYF. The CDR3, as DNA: TGTGCCAGCAGCGACAGGGGTCCTGGAAACACCATATATTTT.